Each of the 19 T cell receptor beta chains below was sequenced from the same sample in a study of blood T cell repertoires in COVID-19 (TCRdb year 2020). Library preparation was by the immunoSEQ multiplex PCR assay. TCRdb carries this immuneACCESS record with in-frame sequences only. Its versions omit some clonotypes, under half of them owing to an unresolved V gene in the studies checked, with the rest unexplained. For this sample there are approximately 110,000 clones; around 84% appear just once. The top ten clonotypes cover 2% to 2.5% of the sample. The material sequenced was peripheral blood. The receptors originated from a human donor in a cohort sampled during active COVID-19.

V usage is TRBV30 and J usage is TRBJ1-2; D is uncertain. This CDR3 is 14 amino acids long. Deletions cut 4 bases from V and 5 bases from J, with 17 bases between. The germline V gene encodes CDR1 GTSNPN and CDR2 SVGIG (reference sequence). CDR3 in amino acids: CAWNPSGPLYGYTF. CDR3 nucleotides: TGTGCCTGGAACCCCAGCGGCCCCCTTTATGGCTACACCTTC.

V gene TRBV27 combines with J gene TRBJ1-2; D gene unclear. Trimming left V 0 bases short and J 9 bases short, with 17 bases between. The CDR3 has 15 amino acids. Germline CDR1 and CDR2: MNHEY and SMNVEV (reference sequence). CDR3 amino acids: CASSLSFRPDMSYTF. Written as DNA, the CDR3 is TGTGCCAGCAGTTTATCTTTCAGGCCAGATATGAGCTACACCTTC.

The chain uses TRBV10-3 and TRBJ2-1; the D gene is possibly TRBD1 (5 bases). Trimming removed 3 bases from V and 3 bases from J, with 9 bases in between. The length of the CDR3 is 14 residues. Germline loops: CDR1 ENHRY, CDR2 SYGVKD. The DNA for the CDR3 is TGTGCCATCAGTGACAGGGAACACTACAATGAGCAGTTCTTC. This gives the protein CAISDREHYNEQFF.

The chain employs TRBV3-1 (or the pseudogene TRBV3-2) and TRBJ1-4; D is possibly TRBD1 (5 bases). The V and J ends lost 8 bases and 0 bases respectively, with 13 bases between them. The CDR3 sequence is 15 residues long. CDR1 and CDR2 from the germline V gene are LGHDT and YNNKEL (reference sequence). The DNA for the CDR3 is TGTGCCAGCTCCTGGGGGACTACAACTAATGAAAAACTGTTTTTT. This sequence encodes CASSWGTTTNEKLFF.

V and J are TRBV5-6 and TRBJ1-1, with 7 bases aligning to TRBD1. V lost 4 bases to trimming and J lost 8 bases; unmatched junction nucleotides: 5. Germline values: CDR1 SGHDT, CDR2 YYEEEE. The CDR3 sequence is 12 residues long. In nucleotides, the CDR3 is TGTGCCAGCAGCCGGACAGGAACCGAAGCTTTCTTT. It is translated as CASSRTGTEAFF.

DNA of the CDR3: TGTGCCAGCAGCCACCGGGGGGGCGCGAACACTGAAGCTTTCTTT. It yields the protein CASSHRGGANTEAFF. The chain employs TRBV6-5 and TRBJ1-1; a weak D match, TRBD1 (6 bases). The V gene lost 6 bases and the J gene lost 1 base, with 15 bases spanning the gap. Germline assignment: CDR1 MNHEY and CDR2 SVGAGI. CDR3 length: 15 amino acids.

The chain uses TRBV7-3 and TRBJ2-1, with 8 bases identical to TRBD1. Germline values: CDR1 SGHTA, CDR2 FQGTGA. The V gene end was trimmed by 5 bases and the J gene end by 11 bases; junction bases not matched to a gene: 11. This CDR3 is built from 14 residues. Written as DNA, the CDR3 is TGTGCCAGCAGCCCTGCTCAGGGGGCGGGTAAGCAGTTCTTC. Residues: CASSPAQGAGKQFF. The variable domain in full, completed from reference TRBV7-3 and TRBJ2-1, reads GAGVSQTPSNKVTEKGKYVELRCDPISGHTALYWYRQSLGQGPEFLIYFQGTGAADDSGLPNDRFFAVRPEGSVSTLKIQRTERGDSAVYLCASSPAQGAGKQFFGPGTRLTVL.

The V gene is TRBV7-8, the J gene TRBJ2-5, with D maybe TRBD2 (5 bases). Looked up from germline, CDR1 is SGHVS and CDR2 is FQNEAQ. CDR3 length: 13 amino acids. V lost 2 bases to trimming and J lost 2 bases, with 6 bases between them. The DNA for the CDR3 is TGTGCCAGCAGCTTAAGCGGACAAGAGACCCAGTACTTC. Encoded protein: CASSLSGQETQYF.

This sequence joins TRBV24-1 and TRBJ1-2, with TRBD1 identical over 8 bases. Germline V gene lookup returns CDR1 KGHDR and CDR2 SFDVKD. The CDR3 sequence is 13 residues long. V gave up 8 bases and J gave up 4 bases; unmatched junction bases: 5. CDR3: CATTDGQGYGYTF. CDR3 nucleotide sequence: TGTGCCACCACCGACGGACAGGGCTATGGCTACACCTTC.

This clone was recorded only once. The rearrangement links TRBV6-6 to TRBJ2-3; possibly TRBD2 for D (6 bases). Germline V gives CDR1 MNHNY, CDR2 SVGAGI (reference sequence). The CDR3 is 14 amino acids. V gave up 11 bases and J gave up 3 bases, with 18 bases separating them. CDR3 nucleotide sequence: TGTGCCGGAAGCGGGTGGGGTGGAACAGATACGCAGTATTTT. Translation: CAGSGWGGTDTQYF.

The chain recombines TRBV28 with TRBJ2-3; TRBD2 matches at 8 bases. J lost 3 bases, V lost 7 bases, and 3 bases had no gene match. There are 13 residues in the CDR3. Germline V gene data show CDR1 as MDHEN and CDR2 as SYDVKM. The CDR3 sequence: CASNAGGTDTQYF. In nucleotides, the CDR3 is TGTGCCAGCAACGCGGGAGGAACAGATACGCAGTATTTT.

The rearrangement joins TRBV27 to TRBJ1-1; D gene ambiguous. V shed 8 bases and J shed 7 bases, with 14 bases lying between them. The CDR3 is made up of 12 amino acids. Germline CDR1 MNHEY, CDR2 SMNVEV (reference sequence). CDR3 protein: CASYTIGSEAFF. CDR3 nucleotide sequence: TGTGCCAGCTACACTATAGGCAGTGAAGCTTTCTTT.

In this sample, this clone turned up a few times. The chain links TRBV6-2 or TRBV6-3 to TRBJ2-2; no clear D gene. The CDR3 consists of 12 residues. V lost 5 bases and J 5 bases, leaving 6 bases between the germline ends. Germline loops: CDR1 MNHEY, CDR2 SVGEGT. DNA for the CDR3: TGTGCCAGCAGTAGCCGGACCGGGGAGCTGTTTTTT. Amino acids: CASSSRTGELFF.

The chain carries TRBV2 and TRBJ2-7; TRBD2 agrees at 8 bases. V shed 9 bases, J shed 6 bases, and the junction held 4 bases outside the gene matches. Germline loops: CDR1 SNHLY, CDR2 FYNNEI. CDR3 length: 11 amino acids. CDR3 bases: TGTGCCAGTGGGCGGGGGGTCGAGCAGTACTTC. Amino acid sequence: CASGRGVEQYF.

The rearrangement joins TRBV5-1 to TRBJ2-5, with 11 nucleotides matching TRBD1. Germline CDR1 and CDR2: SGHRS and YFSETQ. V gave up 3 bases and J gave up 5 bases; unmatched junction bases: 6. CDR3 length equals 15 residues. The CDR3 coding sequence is TGCGCCAGCAGCTATTCCGGGACAGGGGGGGAGACCCAGTACTTC. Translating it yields CASSYSGTGGETQYF.

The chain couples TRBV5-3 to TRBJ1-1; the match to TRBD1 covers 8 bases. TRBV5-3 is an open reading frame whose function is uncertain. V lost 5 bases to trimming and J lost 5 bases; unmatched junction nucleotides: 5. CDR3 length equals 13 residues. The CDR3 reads CARSSTGGTEAFF. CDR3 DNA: TGTGCCAGAAGTTCAACAGGGGGAACTGAAGCTTTCTTT.

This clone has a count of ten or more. The DNA for the CDR3 is TGTGCCAGCAGTTACTCTACGGACAGGGCCACCGGGGAGCTGTTTTTT. It encodes CASSYSTDRATGELFF. The rearrangement uses TRBV6-6 and TRBJ2-2; 8 positions agree with TRBD1. The CDR3 runs to 16 residues. CDR1 is MNHNY and CDR2 is SVGAGI in the germline V gene (reference sequence). J was trimmed by 4 bases and V by 0 bases; bases with no gene match: 4.

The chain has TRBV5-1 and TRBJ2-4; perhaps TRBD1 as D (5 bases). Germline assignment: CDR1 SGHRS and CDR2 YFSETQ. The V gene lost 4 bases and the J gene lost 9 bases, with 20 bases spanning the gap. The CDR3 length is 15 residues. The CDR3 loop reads CASSPSQGLKSIQYF. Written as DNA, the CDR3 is TGCGCCAGCAGCCCGTCCCAGGGTCTAAAGAGCATTCAGTACTTC.

The chain's CDR3 is CASISGQGSEGYTF. The CDR3 nucleotides are TGTGCCAGCATATCGGGACAGGGTAGTGAGGGCTACACCTTC. This sequence joins TRBV28 and TRBJ1-2, with 9 nucleotides matching TRBD1. This CDR3 spans 14 amino acids. After removal of 7 bases from V and 8 bases from J, the junction contained 11 bases not matched to a gene. The germline CDR1 and CDR2 sequences are MDHEN and SYDVKM.